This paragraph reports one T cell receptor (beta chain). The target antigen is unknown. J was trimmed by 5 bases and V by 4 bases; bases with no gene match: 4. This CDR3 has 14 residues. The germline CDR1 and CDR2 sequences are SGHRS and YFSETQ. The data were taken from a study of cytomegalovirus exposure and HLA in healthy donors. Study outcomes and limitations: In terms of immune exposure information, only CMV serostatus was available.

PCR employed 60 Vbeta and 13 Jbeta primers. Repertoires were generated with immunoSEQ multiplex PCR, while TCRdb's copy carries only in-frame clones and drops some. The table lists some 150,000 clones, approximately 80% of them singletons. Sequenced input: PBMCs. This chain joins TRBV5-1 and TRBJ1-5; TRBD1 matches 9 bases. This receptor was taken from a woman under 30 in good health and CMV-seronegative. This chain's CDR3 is CASSLRTGDQPQHF. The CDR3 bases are TGCGCCAGCAGCCTCAGGACAGGGGATCAGCCCCAGCATTTT.